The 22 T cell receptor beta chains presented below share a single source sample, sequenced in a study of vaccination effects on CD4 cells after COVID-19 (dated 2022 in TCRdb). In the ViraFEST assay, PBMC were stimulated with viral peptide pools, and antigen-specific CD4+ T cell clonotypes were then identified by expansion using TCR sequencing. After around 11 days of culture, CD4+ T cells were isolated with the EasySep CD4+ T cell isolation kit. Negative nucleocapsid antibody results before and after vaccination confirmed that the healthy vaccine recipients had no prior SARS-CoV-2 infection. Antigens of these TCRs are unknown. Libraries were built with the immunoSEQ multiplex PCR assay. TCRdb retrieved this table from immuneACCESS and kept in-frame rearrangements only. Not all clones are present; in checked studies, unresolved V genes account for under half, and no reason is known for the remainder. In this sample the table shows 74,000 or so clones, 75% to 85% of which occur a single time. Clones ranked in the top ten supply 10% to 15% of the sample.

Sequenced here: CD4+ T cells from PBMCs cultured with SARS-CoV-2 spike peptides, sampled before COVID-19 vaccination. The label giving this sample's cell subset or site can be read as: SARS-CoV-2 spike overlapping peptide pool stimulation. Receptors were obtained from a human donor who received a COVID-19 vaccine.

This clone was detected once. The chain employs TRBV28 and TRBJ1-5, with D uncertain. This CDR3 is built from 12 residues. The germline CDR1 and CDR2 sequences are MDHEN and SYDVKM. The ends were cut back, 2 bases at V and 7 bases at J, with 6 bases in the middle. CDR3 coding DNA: TGTGCCAGCAGTTTAGCGGGGCAGCCCCAGCATTTT. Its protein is CASSLAGQPQHF.

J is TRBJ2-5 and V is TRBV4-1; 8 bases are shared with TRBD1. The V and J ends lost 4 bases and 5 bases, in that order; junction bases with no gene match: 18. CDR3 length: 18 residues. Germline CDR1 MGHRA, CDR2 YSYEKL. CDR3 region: CASSRAPAGTGGPETQYF. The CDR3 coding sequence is TGCGCCAGCAGCCGAGCTCCCGCCGGGACAGGAGGACCGGAGACCCAGTACTTC.

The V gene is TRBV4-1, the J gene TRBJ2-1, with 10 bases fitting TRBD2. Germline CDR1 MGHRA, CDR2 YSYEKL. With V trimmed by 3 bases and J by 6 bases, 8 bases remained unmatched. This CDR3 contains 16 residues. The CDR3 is CASSHHSGGNGNEQFF. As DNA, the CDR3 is TGCGCCAGCAGCCACCATAGCGGGGGGAATGGCAATGAGCAGTTCTTC.

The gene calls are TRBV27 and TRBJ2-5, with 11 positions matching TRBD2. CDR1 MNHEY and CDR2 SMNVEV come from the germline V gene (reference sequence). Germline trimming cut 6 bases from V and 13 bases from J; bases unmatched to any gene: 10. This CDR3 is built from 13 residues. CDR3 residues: CASRAVAGGGTYF. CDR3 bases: TGTGCCAGCAGGGCAGTAGCGGGGGGGGGAACGTACTTC.

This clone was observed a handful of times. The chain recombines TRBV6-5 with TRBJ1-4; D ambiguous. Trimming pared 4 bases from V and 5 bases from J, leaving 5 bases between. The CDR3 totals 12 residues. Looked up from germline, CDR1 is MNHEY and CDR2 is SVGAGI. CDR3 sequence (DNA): TGTGCCAGCAGTTTCCGGAATGAAAAACTGTTTTTT. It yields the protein CASSFRNEKLFF.

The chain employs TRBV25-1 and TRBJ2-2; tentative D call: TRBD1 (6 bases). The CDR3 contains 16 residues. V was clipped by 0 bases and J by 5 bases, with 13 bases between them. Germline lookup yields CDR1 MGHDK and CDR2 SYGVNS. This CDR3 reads CASSEYPGAETGELFF. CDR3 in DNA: TGTGCCAGCAGTGAATATCCAGGGGCGGAGACCGGGGAGCTGTTTTTT.

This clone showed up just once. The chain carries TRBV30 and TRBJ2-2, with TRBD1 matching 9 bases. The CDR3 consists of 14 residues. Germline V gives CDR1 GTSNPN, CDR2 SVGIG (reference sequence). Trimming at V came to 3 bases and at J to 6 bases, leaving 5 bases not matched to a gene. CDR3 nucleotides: TGTGCCTGGAGACAGGGGGCAAAGCCCGGGGAGCTGTTTTTT. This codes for CAWRQGAKPGELFF. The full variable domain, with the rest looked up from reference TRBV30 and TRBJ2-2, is SQTIHQWPATLVQPVGSPLSLECTVEGTSNPNLYWYRQAAGRGLQLLFYSVGIGQISSEVPQNLSASRPQDRQFILSSKKLLLSDSGFYLCAWRQGAKPGELFFGEGSRLTVL.

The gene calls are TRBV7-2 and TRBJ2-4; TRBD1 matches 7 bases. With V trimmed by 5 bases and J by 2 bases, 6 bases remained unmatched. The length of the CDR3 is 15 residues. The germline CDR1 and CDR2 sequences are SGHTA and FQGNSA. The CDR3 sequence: CASSNRQGTKNIQYF. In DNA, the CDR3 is TGTGCCAGCAGCAACCGACAGGGAACCAAAAACATTCAGTACTTC. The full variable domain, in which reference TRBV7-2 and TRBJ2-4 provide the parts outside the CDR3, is GAGVSQSPSNKVTEKGKDVELRCDPISGHTALYWYRQSLGQGLEFLIYFQGNSAPDKSGLPSDRFSAERTGGSVSTLTIQRTQQEDSAVYLCASSNRQGTKNIQYFGAGTRLSVL.

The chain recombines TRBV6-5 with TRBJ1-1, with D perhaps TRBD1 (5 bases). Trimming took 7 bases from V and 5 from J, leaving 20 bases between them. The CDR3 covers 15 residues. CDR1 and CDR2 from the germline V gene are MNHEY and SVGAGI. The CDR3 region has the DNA TGTGCCAGCACCGGGCAGGGTTGGCGTACAACTGAAGCTTTCTTT. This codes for CASTGQGWRTTEAFF.

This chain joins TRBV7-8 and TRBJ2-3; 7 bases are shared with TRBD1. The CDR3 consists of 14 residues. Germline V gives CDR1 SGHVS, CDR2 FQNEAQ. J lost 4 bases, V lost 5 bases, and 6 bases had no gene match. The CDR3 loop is CASSLGDRSDTQYF. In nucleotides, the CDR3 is TGTGCCAGCAGCCTGGGGGACAGATCAGATACGCAGTATTTT.

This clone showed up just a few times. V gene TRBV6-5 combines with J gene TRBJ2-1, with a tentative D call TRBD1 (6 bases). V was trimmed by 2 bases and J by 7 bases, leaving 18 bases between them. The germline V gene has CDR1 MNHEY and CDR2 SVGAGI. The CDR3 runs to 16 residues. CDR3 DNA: TGTGCCAGCAGTTACGGCCCTCAGGCAGGGGATAATGAGCAGTTCTTC. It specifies CASSYGPQAGDNEQFF.

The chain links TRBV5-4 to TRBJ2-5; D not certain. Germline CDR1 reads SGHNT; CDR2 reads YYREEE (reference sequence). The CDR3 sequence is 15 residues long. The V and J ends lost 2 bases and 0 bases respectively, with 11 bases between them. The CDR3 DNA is TGTGCCAGCAGCTTCCAACGCACAAACCAAGAGACCCAGTACTTC. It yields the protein CASSFQRTNQETQYF.

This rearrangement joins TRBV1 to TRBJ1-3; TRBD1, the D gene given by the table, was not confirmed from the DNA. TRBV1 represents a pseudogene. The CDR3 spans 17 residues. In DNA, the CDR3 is TGCACCAGCAGCCAAGCCCGGACAGGATCTACTGGAAACACCATATATTTT. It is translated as CTSSQARTGSTGNTIYF.

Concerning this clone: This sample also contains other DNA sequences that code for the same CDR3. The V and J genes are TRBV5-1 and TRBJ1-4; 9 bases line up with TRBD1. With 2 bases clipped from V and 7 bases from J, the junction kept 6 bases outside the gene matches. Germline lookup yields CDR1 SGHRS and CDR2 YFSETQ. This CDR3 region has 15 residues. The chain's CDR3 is CASSLLGQGGEKLFF. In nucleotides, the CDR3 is TGCGCCAGCAGCTTATTGGGACAGGGTGGTGAAAAACTGTTTTTT.

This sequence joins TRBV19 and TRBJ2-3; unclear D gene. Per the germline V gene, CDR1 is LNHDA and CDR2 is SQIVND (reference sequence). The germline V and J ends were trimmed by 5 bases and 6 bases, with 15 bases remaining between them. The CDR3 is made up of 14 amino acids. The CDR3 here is CASSSSRSRDTQYF. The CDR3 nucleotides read TGTGCCAGTAGTTCCTCCCGTAGTCGGGATACGCAGTATTTT.

CDR3 region: CASSEPSGGTYNEQFF. The CDR3 coding sequence is TGCGCCAGCAGTGAGCCCAGCGGGGGTACCTACAATGAGCAGTTCTTC. The genes are TRBV10-1 and TRBJ2-1; 8 positions match TRBD2. The CDR3 extends over 16 amino acids. J lost 2 bases, V lost 2 bases, and 5 bases had no gene match. Germline CDR1 reads WNHNN; CDR2 reads SYGVQD (reference sequence).

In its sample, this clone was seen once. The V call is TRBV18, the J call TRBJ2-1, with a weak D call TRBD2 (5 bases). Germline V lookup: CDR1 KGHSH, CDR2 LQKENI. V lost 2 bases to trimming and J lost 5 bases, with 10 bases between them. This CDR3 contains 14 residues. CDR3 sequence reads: CASSPITRDNEQFF. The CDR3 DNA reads TGTGCCAGCTCACCAATTACTAGGGACAATGAGCAGTTCTTC.

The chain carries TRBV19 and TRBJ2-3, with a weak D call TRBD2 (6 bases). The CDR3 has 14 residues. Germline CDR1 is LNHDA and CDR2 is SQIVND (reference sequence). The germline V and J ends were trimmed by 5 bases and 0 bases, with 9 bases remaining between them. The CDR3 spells CASSGTYSTDTQYF. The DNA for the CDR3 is TGTGCCAGTAGTGGGACTTACAGCACAGATACGCAGTATTTT.

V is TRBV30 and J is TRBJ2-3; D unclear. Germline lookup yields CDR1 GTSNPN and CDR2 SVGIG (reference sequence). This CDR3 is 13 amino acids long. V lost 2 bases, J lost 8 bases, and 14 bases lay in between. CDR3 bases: TGTGCCTGGAGTCCCCTGCAGTACGGTACGCAGTATTTT. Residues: CAWSPLQYGTQYF.

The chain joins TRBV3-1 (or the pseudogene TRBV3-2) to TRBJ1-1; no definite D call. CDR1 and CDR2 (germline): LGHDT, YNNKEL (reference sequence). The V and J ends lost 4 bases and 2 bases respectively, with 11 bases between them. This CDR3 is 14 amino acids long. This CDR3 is CASSRAGLNTEAFF. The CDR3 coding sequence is TGTGCCAGCAGCCGGGCGGGCTTAAACACTGAAGCTTTCTTT.

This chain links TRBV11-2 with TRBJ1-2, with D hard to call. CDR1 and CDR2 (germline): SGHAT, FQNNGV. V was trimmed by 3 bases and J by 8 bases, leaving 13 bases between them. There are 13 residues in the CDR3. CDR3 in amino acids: CASSFGPGGGYTF. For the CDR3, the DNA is TGTGCCAGCAGCTTTGGCCCGGGAGGCGGCTACACCTTC.

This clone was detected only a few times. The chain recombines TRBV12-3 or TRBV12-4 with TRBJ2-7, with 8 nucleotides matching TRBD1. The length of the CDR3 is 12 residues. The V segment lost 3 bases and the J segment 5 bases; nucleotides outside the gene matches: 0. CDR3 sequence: CASSLTGDEQYV. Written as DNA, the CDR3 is TGTGCCAGCAGTTTGACAGGGGACGAGCAGTACGTC.